Given below is one T cell receptor (beta chain) in context. Its matching antigen is unknown. This sample is drawn from a study of cytomegalovirus exposure and HLA in healthy donors. Study-level findings and limits: In a later analysis, specific HLA alleles were associated with around 17,000 TCR beta sequences at a 0.05 false discovery rate. Analyzed later, most CMV-associated TCR beta chains appeared HLA-restricted. Analysis was carried out at a later point, and it linked a missense DCLRE1C variant to TCR beta V- and J-gene trimming.

Germline V lookup: CDR1 SGHAT, CDR2 FQNNGV. The CDR3 covers 16 residues. V trimming: 2 bases; J trimming: 2 bases; junction bases outside the gene matches: 6. Primers: 60 Vbeta forward and 13 Jbeta reverse. Original processing methods: A later analysis tallied some 84 million unique TCR beta chains, about 12 million of them shared. Data came from immunoSEQ multiplex PCR; TCRdb stores just in-frame clones and leaves some out. V and J calls and clone size are as listed in that table; D and trimming were resolved from the DNA. The sample has 80,000 to 100,000 clones, under 75% seen once. Sequenced: PBMCs. This TCR was sampled from a man aged 50-59 years in good health and CMV-seronegative. The gene calls are TRBV11-2 and TRBJ2-1; TRBD1 agrees at 7 bases. In DNA form, the CDR3 reads TGTGCCAGCAGCTTAAGCATCGGACAGGCCTACAATGAGCAGTTCTTC. Its translation: CASSLSIGQAYNEQFF.